The 18 T cell receptor beta chains reported below all come from one sample, sequenced in a study of blood T cell repertoires in COVID-19 (dated by TCRdb to 2018 to 2020). The receptor library was made with the immunoSEQ multiplex PCR assay. This is the immuneACCESS table as TCRdb keeps it, with only in-frame sequences that have V and J called. A part of the clones is gone; compared with another copy, unresolved V genes explain less than half, and the rest is unexplained. The sample table records 300,000 to 350,000 clones; around 90% of these occur just once. Approximately 2% of the sample goes to the ten largest clones. Sequencing was carried out using peripheral blood. The origin of the receptors is a man between 18 and 35 years old with active or convalescent COVID-19.

V is TRBV27 and J is TRBJ1-3; TRBD1 aligns across 7 bases. The junction had 4 bases not matched to a gene; V was cut back by 0 bases and J by 5 bases. This CDR3 has 15 amino acids. Germline CDR1 is MNHEY and CDR2 is SMNVEV (reference sequence). The CDR3: CASSLSLRGRNTIYF. CDR3 DNA: TGTGCCAGCAGTTTATCCCTCAGGGGGAGAAACACCATATATTTT.

This chain connects TRBV3-1 (or the pseudogene TRBV3-2) to TRBJ2-3, with a weak D call TRBD1 (5 bases). The CDR3 is 13 amino acids. The V end was cut by 6 bases, the J end by 6 bases, with 13 bases between. From germline, CDR1 is LGHDT and CDR2 YNNKEL (reference sequence). The chain's CDR3 is CASRSTSGDTQYF. CDR3 DNA: TGTGCCAGCAGATCTACTTCAGGGGATACGCAGTATTTT.

The chain links TRBV4-1 to TRBJ2-2, with 8 bases identical to TRBD2. Trimming took 3 bases from V and 7 from J; bases not matched to a gene: 13. The CDR3 totals 17 residues. The V gene's germline CDR1 is MGHRA and CDR2 YSYEKL. This CDR3 is CASSHPSRTSFGGELFF. In DNA form, the CDR3 reads TGCGCCAGCAGCCACCCCTCCCGGACTAGCTTTGGCGGGGAGCTGTTTTTT.

This chain uses TRBV28 with TRBJ1-1; D possibly corresponds to TRBD1 (5 bases). Trimming took 6 bases from V and 4 from J, leaving 18 bases between them. Germline-derived CDR1 and CDR2 are MDHEN and SYDVKM. The CDR3 consists of 15 residues. CDR3 sequence (DNA): TGTGCCAGCAGGACACTGAAGGGGTTGTTCACTGAAGCTTTCTTT. It translates to CASRTLKGLFTEAFF. Variable domain in full (rest from reference TRBV28 and TRBJ1-1): DVKVTQSSRYLVKRTGEKVFLECVQDMDHENMFWYRQDPGLGLRLIYFSYDVKMKEKGDIPEGYSVSREKKERFSLILESASTNQTSMYLCASRTLKGLFTEAFFGQGTRLTVV.

The V gene is TRBV5-5, the J gene TRBJ2-2; 11 positions match TRBD2. This CDR3 has 18 residues. CDR1 is SGHKS, CDR2 YYEKEE, per germline (reference sequence). J gave up 3 bases and V 1 base, and 8 bases lay outside the gene matches. The CDR3 loop reads CASSLLLAGAWDTGELFF. The CDR3 DNA sequence: TGTGCCAGCAGCTTGTTACTAGCGGGAGCGTGGGACACCGGGGAGCTGTTTTTT.

The chain couples TRBV7-2 to TRBJ2-7; 7 positions match TRBD2. V lost 5 bases to trimming and J lost 1 base; unmatched junction nucleotides: 5. Germline values: CDR1 SGHTA, CDR2 FQGNSA. The CDR3 consists of 14 residues. The CDR3 region has the DNA TGTGCCAGCAGCGGGAGGGACTGGTCCTACGAGCAGTACTTC. Translating gives CASSGRDWSYEQYF.

The chain uses TRBV27 and TRBJ2-7; 11 bases line up with TRBD2. CDR1 is MNHEY, CDR2 SMNVEV, per germline (reference sequence). This CDR3 is 19 amino acids long. The trim removed 3 bases at V and 2 bases at J, leaving 15 bases unmatched. The CDR3 here is CASSFVWTSGPSRPYEQYF. The DNA for the CDR3 is TGTGCCAGCAGTTTCGTCTGGACTAGCGGGCCGTCGAGGCCCTACGAGCAGTACTTC.

V and J are TRBV6-4 and TRBJ1-2; no definite D call. The ends were cut back, 3 bases at V and 0 bases at J, with 11 bases in the middle. The germline gives CDR1 MRHNA, CDR2 SNTAGT. The CDR3 runs to 15 residues. Here the CDR3 DNA reads TGTGCCAGCAGTGATTCCGTTAAAACTAACTATGGCTACACCTTC. Translated: CASSDSVKTNYGYTF.

The chain recombines TRBV14 with TRBJ1-2; D gene unclear. Germline CDR1 is SGHDN and CDR2 is FVKESK. This CDR3 has 15 residues. V lost 1 base, J lost 4 bases, and 13 bases lay in between. The chain's CDR3 is CASSQGLGQSYGYTF. The CDR3 DNA sequence: TGTGCCAGCAGCCAAGGGCTTGGGCAGTCCTATGGCTACACCTTC.

The gene calls are TRBV14 and TRBJ2-3; perhaps TRBD2 as D (5 bases). There are 13 residues in the CDR3. V was cut by 4 bases and J by 6 bases, with 11 bases left in between. From germline, CDR1 is SGHDN and CDR2 FVKESK. The CDR3 sequence: CASSPRGSDTQYF. The CDR3 nucleotides are TGTGCCAGCAGCCCCCGAGGGTCTGATACGCAGTATTTT.

CDR3 loop: CASSQKDRGLMYTEAFF. In DNA, the CDR3 is TGTGCCAGCAGTCAAAAGGACAGGGGGCTTATGTACACTGAAGCTTTCTTT. The gene calls are TRBV6-6 and TRBJ1-1; 11 bases match TRBD1. CDR1 is MNHNY and CDR2 is SVGAGI in the germline V gene (reference sequence). The CDR3 contains 17 residues. The V and J ends lost 5 bases and 3 bases, in that order; junction bases with no gene match: 11.

This clone was seen just once. This chain connects TRBV19 to TRBJ1-5; TRBD1 matches 8 bases. CDR1 is LNHDA, CDR2 SQIVND, per germline (reference sequence). Trimming at V came to 5 bases and at J to 3 bases, leaving 9 bases not matched to a gene. The CDR3 runs to 16 residues. This chain's CDR3 is CASSSARDRLNQPQHF. In DNA, the CDR3 is TGTGCCAGTAGTTCAGCTCGGGACAGGCTCAATCAGCCCCAGCATTTT.

V gene TRBV27 combines with J gene TRBJ2-1, with 8 bases matching TRBD2. The CDR3 contains 14 residues. Germline V gene sequence: CDR1 MNHEY, CDR2 SMNVEV (reference sequence). Trimming at V came to 7 bases and at J to 4 bases, leaving 6 bases not matched to a gene. CDR3: CASTIAGLYNEQFF. The CDR3 DNA is TGTGCCAGCACGATAGCGGGATTGTACAATGAGCAGTTCTTC.

This clone was recorded at least ten times. The chain recombines TRBV7-9 with TRBJ2-1; D perhaps matches TRBD2 (5 bases). The germline V gene has CDR1 SEHNR and CDR2 FQNEAQ (reference sequence). This CDR3 is built from 14 residues. Trimming took 4 bases from V and 6 from J, leaving 13 bases between them. CDR3 bases: TGTGCCAGCAGCTACGAGGGAGATGTCAATGAGCAGTTCTTC. Protein sequence: CASSYEGDVNEQFF.

The chain employs TRBV3-1 (or the pseudogene TRBV3-2) and TRBJ1-1; D possibly corresponds to TRBD1 (6 bases). Germline CDR1 LGHDT, CDR2 YNNKEL (reference sequence). Trimming removed 1 base at V and 7 bases at J, with 7 bases between. The CDR3 is 12 residues long. The CDR3 spells CASSQARGEAFF. In nucleotides, the CDR3 is TGTGCCAGCAGCCAAGCCAGGGGTGAAGCTTTCTTT.

The J gene is TRBJ1-5, the V gene TRBV5-1; D is unclear. Trimming left V 2 bases short and J 2 bases short, with 17 bases between. This CDR3 spans 17 amino acids. The V gene's germline CDR1 is SGHRS and CDR2 YFSETQ. CDR3 sequence: CASSFGPSGEGNQPQHF. In DNA form, the CDR3 reads TGCGCCAGCAGCTTTGGTCCGAGCGGGGAAGGCAATCAGCCCCAGCATTTT. Drawing the rest from reference TRBV5-1 and TRBJ1-5, the complete variable domain is KAGVTQTPRYLIKTRGQQVTLSCSPISGHRSVSWYQQTPGQGLQFLFEYFSETQRNKGNFPGRFSGRQFSNSRSEMNVSTLELGDSALYLCASSFGPSGEGNQPQHFGDGTRLSIL.

The genes are TRBV28 and TRBJ2-1; 7 bases map to TRBD2. This CDR3 is 16 amino acids long. Germline CDR1 is MDHEN and CDR2 is SYDVKM. V lost 6 bases, J lost 3 bases, and 11 bases stayed unmatched. CDR3: CASRGSSGEYYNEQFF. In DNA, the CDR3 is TGTGCCAGCAGGGGGTCTAGCGGAGAATACTACAATGAGCAGTTCTTC.

The J gene is TRBJ1-4, the V gene TRBV19; maybe TRBD1 (5 bases). Looked up from germline, CDR1 is LNHDA and CDR2 is SQIVND (reference sequence). V was pared by 6 bases and J by 5 bases, with 19 bases between. The CDR3 runs 16 residues. CDR3 sequence: CASSRTGEGPNEKLFF. The CDR3 DNA is TGTGCCAGTAGCCGAACGGGGGAAGGTCCCAATGAAAAACTGTTTTTT.